Listed here are 21 T cell receptor beta chains from one sample, sequenced in a study of shared clonotypes between healthy human individuals. Sequencing was performed with immunoSEQ multiplex PCR; in TCRdb, only in-frame clones are kept and a portion is missing. The sample has 2 million to 2.5 million clones; about 92% are singletons. Naive CD8 cells were CD45RO-negative, positively selected for CCR7, excluding terminally differentiated effector memory CD45RA+ cells. Sequenced material: naive CD8+ T cells from PBMCs. These receptors were taken from a man younger than 35 in good health. Some clones in this sample may be carry-over from other donors' samples.

The chain combines TRBV11-2 with TRBJ1-5; 8 bases map to TRBD1. V was pared by 5 bases and J by 6 bases, with 9 bases of the junction left unmatched. The CDR3 runs 15 residues. Germline V gene data show CDR1 as SGHAT and CDR2 as FQNNGV. CDR3 DNA sequence: TGTGCCAGCAGCCCTGGGACAGGAGTGGGTCAGCCCCAGCATTTT. It codes for CASSPGTGVGQPQHF.

This sequence joins TRBV10-1 and TRBJ1-1; D remains unclear. Germline assignment: CDR1 WNHNN and CDR2 SYGVQD (reference sequence). Trimming pared 3 bases from V and 2 bases from J, leaving 7 bases between. There are 13 residues in the CDR3. In DNA form, the CDR3 reads TGCGCCAGCAGTGAAGCCCCTAACACTGAAGCTTTCTTT. Its translation: CASSEAPNTEAFF.

The V and J genes are TRBV28 and TRBJ2-7; D not resolved. V shed 2 bases and J shed 0 bases, with 11 bases lying between them. Germline V lookup: CDR1 MDHEN, CDR2 SYDVKM. The CDR3 has 15 residues. CDR3 sequence (DNA): TGTGCCAGCAGTTTAAGGACCCTTAGCTCCTACGAGCAGTACTTC. Translation: CASSLRTLSSYEQYF.

This sequence joins TRBV7-9 and TRBJ2-5, with 7 bases identical to TRBD1. The J call is uncertain, as TRBJ2-7 better fits the DNA end. Per germline, CDR1 SEHNR and CDR2 FQNEAQ (reference sequence). The CDR3 runs 15 residues. The CDR3, as DNA: TGTGCCAGCAGCCCTCAGGGGGTTAGCTCCTACGAGCAGTACTTC. Its translation is CASSPQGVSSYEQYF.

This clone was recorded only once. The chain couples TRBV11-3 to TRBJ2-1; TRBD2 matches at 11 bases. Per germline, CDR1 SGHNT and CDR2 YENEEA. CDR3 size: 15 residues. The V segment lost 5 bases and the J segment 4 bases; nucleotides outside the gene matches: 4. CDR3: CASSPTSGGYNEQFF. The CDR3 nucleotides are TGTGCCAGCAGCCCCACTAGCGGGGGTTACAATGAGCAGTTCTTC.

This clone was recorded only once. CDR3 loop: CAISETGGEVSKNIQYF. CDR3 DNA sequence: TGTGCCATCAGTGAGACAGGGGGCGAGGTATCCAAAAACATTCAGTACTTC. V gene TRBV10-3 combines with J gene TRBJ2-4, with TRBD1 identical over 9 bases. The length of the CDR3 is 17 residues. V dropped 2 bases and J dropped 2; count of bases not matched to a gene: 7. The germline V gene encodes CDR1 ENHRY and CDR2 SYGVKD.

Regarding this clone: The identical CDR3 is also encoded by other nucleotide sequences in the sample. The chain is built from TRBV5-1 and TRBJ2-6; no reliable D call. CDR1 SGHRS and CDR2 YFSETQ come from the germline V gene. V lost 0 bases to trimming and J lost 0 bases, with 7 bases between them. This CDR3 region has 16 residues. The CDR3: CASSLGPSSGANVLTF. CDR3 in DNA: TGCGCCAGCAGCTTGGGACCGAGCTCTGGGGCCAACGTCCTGACTTTC. Filled out from reference TRBV5-1 and TRBJ2-6, the complete variable domain reads KAGVTQTPRYLIKTRGQQVTLSCSPISGHRSVSWYQQTPGQGLQFLFEYFSETQRNKGNFPGRFSGRQFSNSRSEMNVSTLELGDSALYLCASSLGPSSGANVLTFGAGSRLTVL.

V usage is TRBV19 and J usage is TRBJ2-3; tentative D call: TRBD1 (6 bases). This CDR3 spans 13 amino acids. CDR1 and CDR2 (germline): LNHDA, SQIVND (reference sequence). Trimming stripped 5 bases from V and 6 bases from J, with 12 bases between. The CDR3 DNA is TGTGCCAGTAGTGCCAGGACAGCTGATACGCAGTATTTT. It encodes CASSARTADTQYF.

This chain connects TRBV30 to TRBJ1-2, with D uncertain. The CDR3 runs to 13 residues. Trimming removed 0 bases from V and 5 bases from J, with 10 bases in between. Germline-derived CDR1 and CDR2 are GTSNPN and SVGIG (reference sequence). The CDR3 coding sequence is TGTGCCTGGAGTGTATCGGTTGGGTATGGCTACACCTTC. This gives the protein CAWSVSVGYGYTF.

The gene calls are TRBV15 and TRBJ1-2; D not certain. V was pared by 1 base and J by 4 bases, with 13 bases between. The CDR3 covers 15 residues. Germline loops: CDR1 LNHNV, CDR2 YYDKDF (reference sequence). The CDR3 nucleotides are TGTGCCACCAGCAGAGGGACGGCGGCCAGCTATGGCTACACCTTC. The encoded protein is CATSRGTAASYGYTF.

This clone turned up a few times. Here the CDR3 reads CASSGGTYMNTEAFF. CDR3 DNA sequence: TGTGCCAGCAGCGGGGGGACGTACATGAACACTGAAGCTTTCTTT. The chain is built from TRBV9 and TRBJ1-1; D may be TRBD1 (5 bases). The germline gives CDR1 SGDLS, CDR2 YYNGEE. Between the trimmed V and J ends, which lost 3 bases and 0 bases, there was a span of 12 bases. The CDR3 runs 15 residues.

As to this clone: In the same sample, other DNA sequences code for this CDR3. The chain combines TRBV4-1 with TRBJ1-3, with D possibly matching TRBD1 (6 bases). There are 15 residues in the CDR3. The V end lost 0 bases, the J end lost 4 bases, and 10 bases lay between the germline ends. Germline V CDR1 and CDR2: MGHRA, YSYEKL. The CDR3 region is CASSQDQGRGNTIYF. The CDR3 nucleotides read TGCGCCAGCAGCCAAGATCAGGGGCGCGGAAACACCATATATTTT.

V and J are TRBV13 and TRBJ2-7; TRBD2 matches at 8 bases. There are 16 residues in the CDR3. Trimming at V came to 4 bases and at J to 0 bases, leaving 8 bases not matched to a gene. Germline V gene sequence: CDR1 PRHDT, CDR2 FYEKMQ (reference sequence). CDR3 protein: CASSSRLTSASYEQYF. CDR3 nucleotides: TGTGCCAGCAGCTCCCGCCTGACTAGCGCCTCCTACGAGCAGTACTTC.

The genes are TRBV7-9 and TRBJ2-2, with 7 positions matching TRBD2. This CDR3 is built from 14 residues. J was trimmed by 7 bases and V by 1 base; bases with no gene match: 3. Per germline, CDR1 SEHNR and CDR2 FQNEAQ (reference sequence). The CDR3 sequence: CASSLGSSGGELFF. CDR3 DNA sequence: TGTGCCAGCAGCTTAGGATCTAGCGGCGGGGAGCTGTTTTTT. The variable domain in full, completed from reference TRBV7-9 and TRBJ2-2, reads DTGVSQNPRHKITKRGQNVTFRCDPISEHNRLYWYRQTLGQGPEFLTYFQNEAQLEKSRLLSDRFSAERPKGSFSTLEIQRTEQGDSAMYLCASSLGSSGGELFFGEGSRLTVL.

Remarks on this clone: The same CDR3 is also encoded by other DNA sequences in this sample. The rearrangement joins TRBV5-1 to TRBJ2-1; D unclear. V was pared by 5 bases and J by 0 bases, with 9 bases between. The length of the CDR3 is 14 residues. Germline V CDR1 and CDR2: SGHRS, YFSETQ. CDR3 nucleotides: TGCGCCAGCAGTTTATGGAGCTCCTACAATGAGCAGTTCTTC. It codes for CASSLWSSYNEQFF.

The rearrangement joins TRBV7-8 to TRBJ2-7; D is perhaps TRBD1 or TRBD2 (5 bases each). Trimming stripped 4 bases from V and 2 bases from J, with 15 bases between. CDR3 length equals 15 residues. Germline CDR1 is SGHVS and CDR2 is FQNEAQ. This CDR3 is CASSSRDAGTYEQYF. The CDR3 coding sequence is TGTGCCAGCAGCTCCCGGGACGCAGGTACCTACGAGCAGTACTTC.

This clone was detected only once. Other nucleotide sequences in the sample specify the same CDR3. The chain links TRBV27 to TRBJ1-2; 8 nucleotides line up with TRBD1. J lost 0 bases, V lost 5 bases, and 2 bases had no gene match. Germline V CDR1 and CDR2: MNHEY, SMNVEV (reference sequence). The CDR3 runs to 14 residues. The CDR3 nucleotides are TGTGCCAGCAGTCTGGACAGGGCTAACTATGGCTACACCTTC. This codes for CASSLDRANYGYTF.

The rearrangement joins TRBV19 to TRBJ2-7; D gene uncertain. This CDR3 is 14 amino acids long. Germline CDR1 reads LNHDA; CDR2 reads SQIVND (reference sequence). V lost 1 base to trimming and J lost 4 bases, with 11 bases between them. In DNA form, the CDR3 reads TGTGCCAGTAGTATAGGGGATAGCAAGTACGAGCAGTACTTC. Translated, it gives CASSIGDSKYEQYF. The full variable domain, rest sourced from reference TRBV19 and TRBJ2-7, is DGGITQSPKYLFRKEGQNVTLSCEQNLNHDAMYWYRQDPGQGLRLIYYSQIVNDFQKGDIAEGYSVSREKKESFPLTVTSAQKNPTAFYLCASSIGDSKYEQYFGPGTRLTVT.

V gene TRBV5-4 combines with J gene TRBJ2-1, with TRBD2 matching 7 bases. The CDR3 has 13 residues. V shed 3 bases and J 8 bases; nucleotides not matched to a gene: 5. CDR1 SGHNT and CDR2 YYREEE come from the germline V gene (reference sequence). The DNA for the CDR3 is TGTGCCAGCAGCTACGACCGGGGGGATGAGCAGTTCTTC. As protein: CASSYDRGDEQFF.

The chain combines TRBV9 with TRBJ2-1; no clear D. Germline CDR1 reads SGDLS; CDR2 reads YYNGEE. The CDR3 extends over 14 amino acids. V was pared by 6 bases and J by 0 bases, with 10 bases between. CDR3 residues: CASIPVSSYNEQFF. The CDR3 bases are TGTGCCAGCATCCCGGTGAGCTCCTACAATGAGCAGTTCTTC.

The chain uses TRBV6-4 and TRBJ1-3; D unresolved. Germline CDR1 is MRHNA and CDR2 is SNTAGT. Between the trimmed V and J ends, which lost 3 bases and 4 bases, there was a span of 16 bases. CDR3 length: 16 residues. CDR3 sequence reads: CASSDTRTELGNTIYF. The CDR3 DNA reads TGTGCCAGCAGTGATACGCGCACCGAGCTCGGAAACACCATATATTTT.